This T cell receptor (beta chain) was retrieved from a study of graft-versus-host responses after intestinal transplantation (dated by TCRdb to the early 2020s). Notes on the research overall: The transplants that recipients got were multivisceral, liver-intestinal, or isolated intestinal. Alloreactive clones were identified by sequencing pre-transplant mixed lymphocyte reaction products and comparing them with unstimulated pre-transplant donor and recipient T cells. Rather than being sequenced by the commercial service, samples from a few later patients were sequenced in-house on an Illumina MiSeq and processed with MiXCR. Graft-versus-host and host-versus-graft alloreactive T cell clones were tracked in the graft, circulation and bone marrow after intestinal transplantation using bulk TCR-beta CDR3 sequencing. A cohort of about two dozen intestinal transplant recipients, including one retransplant, was enrolled, and 3 patients lacking pretransplant specimens were excluded. Every recipient was given anti-thymocyte globulin induction, followed by 2 to 4 years of maintenance tacrolimus and steroids. A peak of at least 4% donor T cells among recipient peripheral blood mononuclear cells was the definition used for donor T cell macrochimerism.

Paper-wide results and their limitations: Early after transplant, peak levels of circulating GvH clones were associated with declines in HvG clones. GvH clones were detected in recipient bone marrow, and some appeared earlier in ileal mucosa or blood, consistent with an intestinal mucosal origin. In patients with donor T cell macrochimerism, the allografts had high GvH to HvG T cell clonal ratios. Conclusions were limited by the relatively low number and heterogeneity of intestinal transplant patients.

With respect to this clone: What this receptor recognizes is not known. An end of the junction differs from the germline gene, which may be a read error. The same CDR3 arises from other DNA sequences in this sample as well.

The time point label here, explained by the study, means: cells obtained before transplantation from donor or recipient. CD3+CD4+ and CD3+CD8+ populations were FACS-sorted from unstimulated pre-transplant donor and recipient cells taken from spleen or lymph nodes. Receptors were amplified or captured by the immunoSEQ multiplex PCR assay. In most patients, genomic DNA was isolated using the Qiagen DNeasy Blood and Tissue Kit and sent frozen to Adaptive Biotechnologies for TCR sequencing. Adaptive Biotechnologies carried out high-throughput TCR-beta CDR3 sequencing of genomic DNA for most patients. The study's own analysis went as follows. TCR sequencing data for around 20 patients were retrieved from Adaptive's ImmunoSEQ software; three other patients were processed with MiXCR and VDJtools. To correct CD4 versus CD8 sorting errors, any sequence found in both subsets at a frequency ratio below 5:1 was removed. Because the origin of CDR3 nucleotide sequences shared between donor and recipient could not be assigned, those sequences were removed. To be classed as alloreactive, a clone needed at least 2-fold expansion over unstimulated cells and a minimum CFSE-low frequency of 0.002% (template counts) or 0.001% (read counts). Clones detected in sequenced pre-transplant spleen, lymph node, or MLR CFSE-low populations of the donor or recipient were defined as mappable. The cumulative frequency of alloreactive clones was calculated as a percentage of all sequences, weighted by copy number. The table was pulled from immuneACCESS by TCRdb, which kept in-frame rearrangements only. Such tables lose some clones; where checked, under half of the loss comes from unresolved V genes, and the rest has no known cause. V and J calls and clone size are as listed in that table; D and trimming were resolved from the DNA. The sample table lists 96,000 or so clones, roughly 92% of them with a count of one. The top ten hold around 0.18% of the sample.

Spanning cysteine to phenylalanine, the CDR3 consists of 12 amino acids. CDR3 DNA only is kept here, 36 bases in frame from base 1. CDR1 and CDR2, looked up from the germline V gene, are MDHEN and SYDVKM. This chain joins TRBV28 to TRBJ1-6, with no confident D gene call. This TCR was sampled from a human donor who received an intestinal transplant. Sequenced here: unstimulated CD4+ T cells sorted from spleen or lymph node cells, sampled before intestinal transplant. The CDR3 region: CASRTRNSPLHF. The DNA sequence reads TGTGCCAGCAGGACAAGAAATTCCCCCCTCCACTTT.